Each of the 23 T cell receptor beta chains below was sequenced from the same sample in a study of tumor-infiltrating lymphocytes in primary liver carcinoma. The approximately 17-32 mg bulk tissue piece was not sorted before simultaneous RNA and DNA extraction. A primer matching the constant region was used to make TCR beta cDNA from 500 to 650 ng of total RNA. For TCR beta, libraries were produced by three nested multiplex PCR rounds using slightly modified ARM-PCR. Investigators reported that the first two PCR rounds, at about 11 cycles each, used TRBV1-TRBV30 forward primers with a C-beta reverse primer. TCRdb re-called the multiplex PCR reads with MiXCR, one entry per CDR3 protein. The sample contains 20,000 to 25,000 distinct CDR3 sequences, around 80% of which appear only once. Material for sequencing was liver tumor tissue from sampling region 2. The subset was: tumor region T2, inferior pole. The receptors originated from a woman aged 30 to 39 with primary liver carcinoma and hepatitis B virus infection.

This clonotype appeared a few times. With a much larger clone just one base away, this may be a read error. V gene TRBV12-3 or TRBV12-4 combines with J gene TRBJ2-7; 8 nucleotides line up with TRBD1. This CDR3 is built from 15 residues. CDR3 nucleotides: TGTGCCAGCAGTTTCTCGCAGGGGGCGGGCTACAAGCAGTACTTC. This encodes CASSFSQGAGYKQYF.

In regard to this clonotype: Likely a read error: the CDR3 ends without its conserved phenylalanine or tryptophan. The chain couples TRBV4-3 to TRBJ2-1; no reliable D call. The CDR3 sequence is 15 residues long. Germline V gives CDR1 LGHNA, CDR2 YSLEER. CDR3 in DNA: TGCACCAGCAGCCAAGGCATGAAAGTGTCCGGTGAGCAGTTCTTA. Its protein product is CTSSQGMKVSGEQFL.

As for this clonotype: A read error may be the cause here, since a much bigger clone is one base away. This sequence joins TRBV30 and TRBJ2-7, with D perhaps TRBD2 (6 bases). CDR1 and CDR2 from the germline V gene are GTSNPN and SVGIG (reference sequence). The CDR3 contains 15 residues. The CDR3 nucleotides read TGTGCCTGGAGGAGACTGGCGGGGAAGTCCTACGAGCGGTACTTC. Translation: CAWRRLAGKSYERYF. The variable domain in full, with the rest retrieved from reference TRBV30 and TRBJ2-7, is SQTIHQWPATLVQPVGSPLSLECTVEGTSNPNLYWYRQAAGRGLQLLFYSVGIGQISSEVPQNLSASRPQDRQFILSSKKLLLSDSGFYLCAWRRLAGKSYERYFGPGTRLTVT.

This clonotype was counted once. One end of the junction does not line up with germline, which may come from a read error. The chain has TRBV11-1 and TRBJ1-5; the D is unclear. CDR1 and CDR2 (germline): SGHAT, FQDESV (reference sequence). The CDR3 covers 13 residues. CDR3 sequence (DNA): TGTGCCAGCAGCTCCGGGCCAGATCAGCTCCAGAATTTT. Translating gives CASSSGPDQLQNF.

In its sample, this clonotype is large. The genes are TRBV28 and TRBJ2-1; 11 bases are a match to TRBD2. V was pared by 6 bases and J by 5 bases, with 3 bases of the junction left unmatched. There are 14 residues in the CDR3. Germline V gives CDR1 MDHEN, CDR2 SYDVKM. The CDR3 spells CASRGTSGDNEQFF. The CDR3 nucleotides read TGTGCCAGCAGGGGGACTAGCGGCGACAATGAGCAGTTCTTC.

As regards this clonotype: The CDR3 end shows no conserved phenylalanine or tryptophan, and so a read error is likely. The DNA is left out, because the CDR3 cannot be placed on it with certainty; the CDR3 is given as TCRdb lists it. This chain joins TRBV11-1 and TRBJ2-4; the table names TRBD1, a call not compared with the DNA. Looked up from germline, CDR1 is SGHAT and CDR2 is FQDESV (reference sequence). The CDR3 numbers 15 amino acids, ends counted. CDR3: CASSLAVTGYGIQCL.

By frequency in the sample, this clonotype is medium-sized (0.01 to 0.1%). This chain connects TRBV10-3 to TRBJ1-1; maybe TRBD1 (5 bases). Per the germline V gene, CDR1 is ENHRY and CDR2 is SYGVKD. Trimming shortened V by 0 bases and J by 9 bases, and 11 bases separated the two germline ends. The CDR3 totals 13 residues. The CDR3 sequence is CAISESDSYKAFF. The DNA for the CDR3 is TGTGCCATCAGTGAGTCTGACAGTTACAAAGCTTTCTTT.

This clonotype has only one observation. Germline and junction disagree at one end, which may indicate a read error. J is TRBJ1-1 and V is TRBV4-2; D possibly corresponds to TRBD1 (5 bases). The CDR3 spans 16 residues. CDR1 and CDR2 from the germline V gene are LGHNA and YNFKEQ. The CDR3 here is CASSPVEGRGNSDASF. The DNA of the CDR3 is TGTGCCAGCAGCCCCGTCGAGGGGAGAGGGAACTCTGATGCTTCCTTT.

With regard to this clonotype: A junction end diverges from the germline sequence, so it may reflect a read error. The chain couples TRBV29-1 to TRBJ2-5; D may correspond to TRBD1 or TRBD2 (5 bases each). Germline CDR1 reads SQVTM; CDR2 reads ANQGSEA. The CDR3 consists of 15 residues. DNA for the CDR3: TGCGGCGTCGAAACCGGAAGGGGAGTGAGCGAGACCCAGTACTTC. As protein: CGVETGRGVSETQYF.

Details on this clonotype: Likely a read error: the CDR3 ends without its conserved phenylalanine or tryptophan. The chain carries TRBV28 and TRBJ1-1; 8 bases are shared with TRBD1. Germline CDR1 and CDR2: MDHEN and SYDVKM. V lost 5 bases to trimming and J lost 7 bases; unmatched junction nucleotides: 15. The CDR3 extends over 16 amino acids. The CDR3 loop reads CASSTMALDRENEAFV. Here the CDR3 DNA reads TGTGCCAGCAGTACGATGGCCCTGGACAGGGAAAATGAAGCTTTCGTT.

The chain uses TRBV24-1 and TRBJ2-1, with 7 nucleotides matching TRBD1. V lost 2 bases to trimming and J lost 12 bases; unmatched junction nucleotides: 12. This CDR3 is 15 amino acids long. Germline V gives CDR1 KGHDR, CDR2 SFDVKD. The CDR3 DNA sequence: TGTGCCACCAGTGATTCCGGGACAGACCGCTGGACGCAGTTCTTC. This translates into CATSDSGTDRWTQFF.

As concerns this clonotype: The junction and the germline gene differ at one end; a read error may be behind it. The gene calls are TRBV11-2 and TRBJ2-7; D unresolved. This CDR3 region has 11 residues. CDR1 is SGHAT and CDR2 is FQNNGV in the germline V gene. CDR3 sequence (DNA): TGTGTCACCAGTCCAGCCAGTGAGCAGTACTTT. Translation: CVTSPASEQYF. Full variable domain (missing parts from reference TRBV11-2 and TRBJ2-7): EAGVAQSPRYKIIEKRQSVAFWCNPISGHATLYWYQQILGQGPKLLIQFQNNGVVDDSQLPKDRFSAERLKGVDSTLKIQPAKLEDSAVYLCVTSPASEQYFGPGTRLTVT.

This clonotype was detected ten times or more. The J gene is TRBJ2-4, the V gene TRBV20-1; D not certain. The germline gives CDR1 DFQATT, CDR2 SNEGSKA (reference sequence). This CDR3 contains 17 residues. With 3 bases removed from V and 3 bases from J, the gap between germline ends came to 21 bases. The CDR3 DNA reads TGCAGTGCTAGTGGCCAGAACAGTGCATTCGACAAAAACATTCAGTACTTC. Translating gives CSASGQNSAFDKNIQYF.

By frequency in the sample, this clonotype is large (0.1 to 1%). V gene TRBV11-3 combines with J gene TRBJ2-5, with 11 bases aligning to TRBD2. The ends lost 5 bases at V and 4 bases at J; junction bases unmatched: 15. Germline loops: CDR1 SGHNT, CDR2 YENEEA. The CDR3 runs 18 residues. The CDR3 loop is CASSPSSLAGVNGETQYF. CDR3 bases: TGTGCCAGCAGCCCTAGTTCACTAGCGGGAGTTAACGGAGAGACCCAGTACTTC.

In the case of this clonotype: The junction shows a germline mismatch at one end, possibly a read error. The chain is built from TRBV28 and TRBJ2-2, with 8 bases fitting TRBD2. The CDR3 totals 13 residues. Germline loops: CDR1 MDHEN, CDR2 SYDVKM. The CDR3 DNA follows: TGTGCCAGGAATTTGAGCGGGAGCGGGGAGCTGTCTTTT. Translating gives CARNLSGSGELSF.

The J gene is TRBJ1-2, the V gene TRBV28; TRBD1 might be the D (5 bases). This CDR3 has 14 amino acids. Germline V gene data show CDR1 as MDHEN and CDR2 as SYDVKM. V shed 10 bases and J shed 10 bases, with 25 bases lying between them. The CDR3 loop is CATTFLGVWDDYTF. The CDR3, as DNA: TGTGCCACCACCTTTCTGGGGGTCTGGGATGACTACACCTTC.

Comment on this clonotype: A much bigger clone sits one base away, suggesting this may be a read error. The chain joins TRBV20-1 to TRBJ2-1; 8 positions agree with TRBD2. CDR3 length: 16 amino acids. The germline V gene has CDR1 DFQATT and CDR2 SNEGSKA (reference sequence). Trimming at V came to 5 bases and at J to 0 bases, leaving 9 bases not matched to a gene. Here the CDR3 reads CSAGQLGTSSYNEQFF. The CDR3 bases are TGCAGTGCTGGCCAACTCGGGACTAGCTCCTACAATGAGCAGTTCTTC.

In regard to this clonotype: The conserved phenylalanine or tryptophan normally closing the CDR3 is absent here, so this likely arose from a read error. The DNA is omitted, as the CDR3 cannot be located on it reliably, and the CDR3 follows TCRdb's listing. V gene TRBV12-3 or TRBV12-4 combines with J gene TRBJ2-1; the DNA was not used to check the table's D call, TRBD2. Both ends counted, the CDR3 spans 15 residues. The CDR3 is CASCLSGTSGLELFL.

V and J are TRBV29-1 and TRBJ1-2; unclear D gene. Germline CDR1 reads SQVTM; CDR2 reads ANQGSEA. CDR3 size: 12 residues. Trimming left V 4 bases short and J 12 bases short, with 18 bases between. CDR3 nucleotide sequence: TGCAGCGTTGTCCATCGGGGTAGCGGCCACACCTTC. It specifies CSVVHRGSGHTF.

This chain links TRBV10-3 with TRBJ2-1; D is unresolved. Germline V gives CDR1 ENHRY, CDR2 SYGVKD. V lost 6 bases and J lost 8, with 17 bases in between. The length of the CDR3 is 14 residues. The CDR3 nucleotides are TGTGCCATCAGCCCCACGGCGACCCATGATGAGCAGTTCTTC. This sequence encodes CAISPTATHDEQFF.

V and J are TRBV11-2 and TRBJ1-1; TRBD1 aligns across 11 bases. The V gene end was trimmed by 5 bases and the J gene end by 10 bases; junction bases not matched to a gene: 27. The CDR3 has 20 residues. Germline V gene sequence: CDR1 SGHAT, CDR2 FQNNGV. CDR3 protein: CASSARDRGCKRWSNTRAFF. CDR3 coding DNA: TGTGCCAGCAGCGCTCGGGACAGGGGGTGCAAGAGGTGGAGTAACACTCGAGCTTTCTTT.

This clonotype is judged medium-sized. The chain couples TRBV6-1 to TRBJ2-7, with 10 bases matching TRBD2. Germline CDR1 is MNHNS and CDR2 is SASEGT. This CDR3 spans 14 amino acids. The ends lost 5 bases at V and 4 bases at J; junction bases unmatched: 5. CDR3 sequence reads: CASSNLAGVYEQYF. The CDR3 DNA follows: TGTGCCAGCAGTAACCTAGCGGGAGTGTACGAGCAGTACTTC.

In its sample, this clonotype was seen once. A read error may account for a junction end that differs from germline. The chain is built from TRBV7-3 and TRBJ2-1; possible D gene TRBD2, 6 bases. CDR1 is SGHTA and CDR2 is FQGTGA in the germline V gene. The CDR3 is 14 amino acids. CDR3 nucleotides: TGTACCAGCAGCCCGTGGGACTGGGGGAATGAGCAGTTCTTC. Protein sequence: CTSSPWDWGNEQFF.